This paragraph covers one T cell receptor (beta chain) sequence. Its antigen is not known. After isolation, RNA underwent reverse transcription to generate cDNA as the sequencing template. Method: immunoSEQ multiplex PCR; TCRdb's copy keeps in-frame clones and lacks some. The sample records about 140,000 clones, 40% to 65% being singletons. This sample was included in a study of CD8+ T cells in alopecia areata. Broader study findings: Clonality in lesional scalp, especially alopecia totalis/universalis, exceeded that of normal scalp.

Trimming removed 2 bases from V and 5 bases from J; junction bases left unmatched: 5. Per germline, CDR1 ENHRY and CDR2 SYGVKD. CDR3 length: 14 amino acids. The rearrangement uses TRBV10-3 and TRBJ1-2; the match to TRBD1 covers 7 bases. This clonotype was obtained from a human donor with alopecia areata. The specimen was CD4+ T cells sorted from blood, collected at week 0. CDR3 nucleotide sequence: TGTGCCATCAGTGAGGGGGACAGACATTATGGCTACACCTTC. Its protein product is CAISEGDRHYGYTF.